A single T cell receptor (beta chain) is shown here with its context. Its specificity is unknown. These data originate in a study of T cells after posttransplantation cyclophosphamide. Per the germline V gene, CDR1 is SNHLY and CDR2 is FYNNEI. V trimming: 8 bases; J trimming: 4 bases; junction bases outside the gene matches: 6. The CDR3 totals 15 residues. Controls had myeloablative marrow grafts with methotrexate and calcineurin inhibitor, sampled at 1 year. This table comes from immunoSEQ multiplex PCR, and its TCRdb copy is limited to in-frame clones, with some not included. The repertoire holds tens of thousands of clones, 80% to 90% seen once, with approximately 2.3% in the top ten. Study outcomes and limitations: Tissue-infiltrating T cells from skin or gut overlapped little with blood T cells. TRB clonality was highly associated with recipient CMV seropositivity and reactivation. Donor CD8+ memory clones often dominated recipient blood repertoires at later times.

The source material was PBMCs, sampled roughly a year after allogeneic stem cell transplant with calcineurin inhibitor and methotrexate. The chain uses TRBV2 and TRBJ2-2, with 11 bases fitting TRBD1. The TCR sequence derives from a female patient under 45 who received an allogeneic stem cell transplant from an unrelated donor, was CMV-positive, and had acute and chronic GVHD. A subset of T cells may come from the graft donor. The CDR3 is CASSGQGAITGELFF. CDR3 in DNA: TGTGCCAGCTCCGGACAGGGGGCTATCACCGGGGAGCTGTTTTTT.